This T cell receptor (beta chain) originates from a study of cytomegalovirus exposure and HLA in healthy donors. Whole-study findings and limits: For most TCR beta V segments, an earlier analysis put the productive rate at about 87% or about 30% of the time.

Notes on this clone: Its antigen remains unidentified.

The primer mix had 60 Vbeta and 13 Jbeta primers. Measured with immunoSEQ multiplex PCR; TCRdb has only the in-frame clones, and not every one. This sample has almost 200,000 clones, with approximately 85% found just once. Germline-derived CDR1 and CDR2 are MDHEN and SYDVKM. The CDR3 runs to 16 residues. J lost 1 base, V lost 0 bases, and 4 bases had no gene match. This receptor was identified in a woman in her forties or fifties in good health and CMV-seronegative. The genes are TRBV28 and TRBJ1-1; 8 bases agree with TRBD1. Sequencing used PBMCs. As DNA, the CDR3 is TGTGCCAGCAGTTTATGGGCCGGGACAGGGAACACTGAAGCTTTCTTT. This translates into CASSLWAGTGNTEAFF.